This T cell receptor beta chain appears in the sequencing data of a study of OX40 agonist ivuxolimab in advanced cancers. The V and J ends lost 7 bases and 2 bases, in that order; junction bases with no gene match: 11. Germline CDR1 is SGHRS and CDR2 is YFSETQ. CDR3 length: 15 amino acids. This table comes from immunoSEQ multiplex PCR, and its TCRdb copy is limited to in-frame clones, with some not included. The sample yields fewer than 65,000 clones, approximately 82% seen once. Specimen: CD4+ or CD8+ T cells sorted from blood, collected in a trial of the OX40 agonist ivuxolimab. The V and J genes are TRBV5-1 and TRBJ2-5, with 7 bases that match TRBD2. This TCR came from an adult with an advanced solid tumor such as melanoma, head and neck, liver or kidney cancer. DNA of the CDR3: TGCGCCAGCCTACCTGGGGCGGGAGCTCAAGAGACCCAGTACTTC. It translates to CASLPGAGAQETQYF.